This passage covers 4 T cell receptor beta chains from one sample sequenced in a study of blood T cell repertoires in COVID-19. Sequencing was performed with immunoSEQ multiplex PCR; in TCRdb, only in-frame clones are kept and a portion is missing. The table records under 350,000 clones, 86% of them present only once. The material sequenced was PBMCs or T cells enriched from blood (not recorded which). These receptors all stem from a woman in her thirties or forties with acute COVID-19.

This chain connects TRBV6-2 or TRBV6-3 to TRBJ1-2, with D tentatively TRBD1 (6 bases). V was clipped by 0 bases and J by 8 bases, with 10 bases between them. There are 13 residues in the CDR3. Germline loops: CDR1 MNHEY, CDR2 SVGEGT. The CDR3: CASSYSTGQGYTF. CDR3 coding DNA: TGTGCCAGCAGTTACTCCACAGGGCAAGGCTACACCTTC.

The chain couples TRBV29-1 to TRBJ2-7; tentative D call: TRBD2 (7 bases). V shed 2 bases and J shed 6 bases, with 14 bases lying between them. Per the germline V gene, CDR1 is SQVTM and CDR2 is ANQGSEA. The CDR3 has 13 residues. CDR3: CSVESWGGGEQYF. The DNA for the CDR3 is TGCAGCGTTGAAAGTTGGGGGGGCGGCGAGCAGTACTTC.

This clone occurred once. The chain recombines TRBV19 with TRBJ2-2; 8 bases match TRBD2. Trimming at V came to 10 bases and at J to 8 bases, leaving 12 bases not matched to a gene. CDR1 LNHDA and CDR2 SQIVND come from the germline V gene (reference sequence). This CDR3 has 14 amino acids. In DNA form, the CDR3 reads TGTGCCACCCAAGAGACGGGAGGGATAGGGGAGCTGTTTTTT. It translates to CATQETGGIGELFF. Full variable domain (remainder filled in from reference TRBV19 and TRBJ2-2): DGGITQSPKYLFRKEGQNVTLSCEQNLNHDAMYWYRQDPGQGLRLIYYSQIVNDFQKGDIAEGYSVSREKKESFPLTVTSAQKNPTAFYLCATQETGGIGELFFGEGSRLTVL.

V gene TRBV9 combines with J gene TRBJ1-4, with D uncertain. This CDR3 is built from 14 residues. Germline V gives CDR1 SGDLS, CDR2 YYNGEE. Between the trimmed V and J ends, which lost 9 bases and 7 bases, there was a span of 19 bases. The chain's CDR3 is CANAGSYSSEKLFF. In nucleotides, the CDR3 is TGTGCCAACGCCGGGTCCTATAGTTCTGAAAAACTGTTTTTT.